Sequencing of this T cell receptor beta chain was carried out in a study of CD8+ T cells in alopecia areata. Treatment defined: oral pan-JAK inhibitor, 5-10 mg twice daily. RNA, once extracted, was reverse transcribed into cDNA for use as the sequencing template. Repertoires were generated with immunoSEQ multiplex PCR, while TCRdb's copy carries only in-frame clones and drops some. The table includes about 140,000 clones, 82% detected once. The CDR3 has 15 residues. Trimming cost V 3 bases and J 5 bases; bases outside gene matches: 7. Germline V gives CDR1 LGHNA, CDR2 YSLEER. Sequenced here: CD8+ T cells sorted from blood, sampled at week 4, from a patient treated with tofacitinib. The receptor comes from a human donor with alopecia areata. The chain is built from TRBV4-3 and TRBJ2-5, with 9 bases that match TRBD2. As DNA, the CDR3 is TGCGCCAGCAGCCAGGGCGGGGGGGCCTGGGAGACCCAGTACTTC. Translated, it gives CASSQGGGAWETQYF.